The 15 T cell receptor beta chains below were found in one sample sequenced in a study of shared clonotypes between healthy human individuals. Libraries were prepared by immunoSEQ multiplex PCR; TCRdb keeps only in-frame clonotypes and omits some of them. The sample lists 2 million or so clones, less than 95% occurring once. Positively selected for CCR7, the CD45RO-negative cells used as naive CD8 cells excluded terminally differentiated effector memory CD45RA+ cells. Sequenced sample: naive CD8+ T cells sorted from blood. These receptors came from a man between 18 and 35 years old in good health.

The chain employs TRBV19 and TRBJ2-5; 10 bases line up with TRBD2. This CDR3 is 15 amino acids long. V shed 6 bases, J shed 5 bases, and the junction held 9 bases outside the gene matches. The germline gives CDR1 LNHDA, CDR2 SQIVND (reference sequence). This CDR3 reads CASSRTSGEGETQYF. The CDR3 bases are TGTGCCAGTAGCAGGACTAGCGGCGAGGGGGAGACCCAGTACTTC.

This chain connects TRBV2 to TRBJ1-4, with a tentative D call TRBD1 (6 bases). The CDR3 covers 13 residues. The V end was cut by 7 bases, the J end by 7 bases, with 13 bases between. CDR1 is SNHLY and CDR2 is FYNNEI in the germline V gene. The CDR3 here is CASKPGAGEKLFF. CDR3 nucleotides: TGTGCCAGCAAACCGGGGGCAGGTGAAAAACTGTTTTTT. The variable domain in full, with the rest retrieved from reference TRBV2 and TRBJ1-4, is EPEVTQTPSHQVTQMGQEVILRCVPISNHLYFYWYRQILGQKVEFLVSFYNNEISEKSEIFDDQFSVERPDGSNFTLKIRSTKLEDSAMYFCASKPGAGEKLFFGSGTQLSVL.

Comment on this clone: The sample carries other DNA sequences with the same CDR3. The V gene is TRBV29-1, the J gene TRBJ2-7; TRBD2 is a possible D gene (5 bases). V gave up 6 bases and J gave up 4 bases, with 10 bases separating them. Germline V gene sequence: CDR1 SQVTM, CDR2 ANQGSEA. The CDR3 is 11 residues long. CDR3 bases: TGCAGCGTGGTTTCGGGGTACGAGCAGTACTTC. Amino acids: CSVVSGYEQYF.

This clone was recorded only once. CDR3 sequence (DNA): TGTGCCAGCAGTGGAGACAGGGGACCCACTGAAGCTTTCTTT. The encoded protein is CASSGDRGPTEAFF. J is TRBJ1-1 and V is TRBV28; TRBD1 matches at 8 bases. Per the germline V gene, CDR1 is MDHEN and CDR2 is SYDVKM. V dropped 5 bases and J dropped 4; count of bases not matched to a gene: 6. The CDR3 is 14 residues long.

V gene TRBV27 combines with J gene TRBJ2-3; possible D gene TRBD1, 6 bases. The germline V gene has CDR1 MNHEY and CDR2 SMNVEV (reference sequence). This CDR3 is built from 15 residues. The V and J ends lost 3 bases and 4 bases respectively, with 14 bases between them. The CDR3 region is CASSLGDRIPDTQYF. DNA of the CDR3: TGTGCCAGCAGTTTGGGAGACAGGATCCCAGATACGCAGTATTTT.

This sequence joins TRBV21-1 and TRBJ2-5; the D call TRBD1 from the table was never checked on the DNA. TRBV21-1 has pseudogene status. CDR3 length: 14 amino acids. CDR3: CASSPRDSQETQYF. Written as DNA, the CDR3 is TGTGCCAGCAGCCCTCGGGACAGCCAAGAGACCCAGTACTTC.

The chain combines TRBV11-2 with TRBJ2-1; no reliable D call. Trimming left V 4 bases short and J 3 bases short, with 13 bases between. The germline gives CDR1 SGHAT, CDR2 FQNNGV. This CDR3 has 15 amino acids. The DNA of the CDR3 is TGTGCCAGCAGCTGGGCTGTTCGGATCTACAATGAGCAGTTCTTC. Encoded protein: CASSWAVRIYNEQFF.

This chain links TRBV7-9 with TRBJ2-7; 7 nucleotides agree with TRBD1. V shed 1 base and J 6 bases; nucleotides not matched to a gene: 9. The CDR3 length is 15 residues. Germline V gene data show CDR1 as SEHNR and CDR2 as FQNEAQ (reference sequence). In nucleotides, the CDR3 is TGTGCCAGCAGCTTAGGACAGGGTAATACTCGCGAGCAGTACTTC. Protein product: CASSLGQGNTREQYF.

A note on this clone: Additional DNA sequences in this sample encode the identical CDR3. This rearrangement joins TRBV27 to TRBJ2-7, with 11 bases matching TRBD1. In germline, CDR1 is MNHEY, CDR2 SMNVEV (reference sequence). With V trimmed by 10 bases and J by 6 bases, 5 bases remained unmatched. This CDR3 has 12 amino acids. The CDR3 sequence is CATWTGGGEQYF. The CDR3 DNA follows: TGTGCCACCTGGACAGGGGGCGGCGAGCAGTACTTC.

J is TRBJ1-2 and V is TRBV4-3; D might be TRBD1 (5 bases). The CDR3 has 14 amino acids. V was shortened by 4 bases and J by 0 bases, with 9 bases between the two germline ends. The V gene's germline CDR1 is LGHNA and CDR2 YSLEER. The CDR3 protein is CASSLDSTNYGYTF. The DNA of the CDR3 is TGCGCCAGCAGCCTCGACAGCACTAACTATGGCTACACCTTC.

This chain links TRBV9 with TRBJ2-1, with 9 positions matching TRBD2. The J segment lost 12 bases and the V segment lost 4 bases, leaving 14 bases of the junction unmatched. From germline, CDR1 is SGDLS and CDR2 YYNGEE. There are 15 residues in the CDR3. CDR3 sequence: CASSLGGAGGEGQFF. CDR3 sequence (DNA): TGTGCCAGCAGCCTGGGGGGAGCGGGAGGAGAGGGGCAGTTCTTC. Full variable domain (rest looked up from reference TRBV9 and TRBJ2-1): DSGVTQTPKHLITATGQRVTLRCSPRSGDLSVYWYQQSLDQGLQFLIQYYNGEERAKGNILERFSAQQFPDLHSELNLSSLELGDSALYFCASSLGGAGGEGQFFGPGTRLTVL.

V gene TRBV7-9 combines with J gene TRBJ1-1; the match to TRBD1 covers 10 bases. Germline CDR1 is SEHNR and CDR2 is FQNEAQ (reference sequence). The trim removed 3 bases at V and 3 bases at J, leaving 4 bases unmatched. The CDR3 sequence is 15 residues long. The CDR3: CASSFGTGVDTEAFF. The CDR3 DNA reads as TGTGCCAGCAGCTTCGGGACAGGGGTCGACACTGAAGCTTTCTTT.

This sequence joins TRBV28 and TRBJ2-5, with a tentative D call TRBD1 (7 bases). The V end lost 5 bases, the J end lost 0 bases, and 10 bases lay between the germline ends. This CDR3 has 14 residues. Germline values: CDR1 MDHEN, CDR2 SYDVKM. Written as DNA, the CDR3 is TGTGCCAGCAGTGGAGGGACAGACCAAGAGACCCAGTACTTC. Protein: CASSGGTDQETQYF.

This rearrangement joins TRBV9 to TRBJ1-2; tentatively, D is TRBD1 (5 bases). Germline V lookup: CDR1 SGDLS, CDR2 YYNGEE. The CDR3 is 14 residues long. V lost 5 bases and J 3 bases, leaving 14 bases between the germline ends. Here the CDR3 reads CASSPGLGDYGYTF. In nucleotides, the CDR3 is TGTGCCAGCAGTCCCGGGCTGGGGGACTATGGCTACACCTTC.

As for this clone: Other DNA sequences in this sample translate to the same CDR3. The chain has TRBV13 and TRBJ2-7; TRBD1 might be the D (6 bases). Trimming pared 0 bases from V and 5 bases from J, leaving 8 bases between. From germline, CDR1 is PRHDT and CDR2 FYEKMQ (reference sequence). This CDR3 has 13 amino acids. This chain's CDR3 is CASSLGTGDEQYF. DNA of the CDR3: TGTGCCAGCAGCTTAGGGACAGGCGACGAGCAGTACTTC.